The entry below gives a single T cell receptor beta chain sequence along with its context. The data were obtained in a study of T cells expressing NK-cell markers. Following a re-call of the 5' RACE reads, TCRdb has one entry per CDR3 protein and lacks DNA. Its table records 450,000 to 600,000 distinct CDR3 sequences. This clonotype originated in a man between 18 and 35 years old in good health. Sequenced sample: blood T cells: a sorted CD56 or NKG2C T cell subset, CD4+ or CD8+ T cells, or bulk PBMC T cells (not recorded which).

The chain's CDR3 is CASSLVPDRGDTQYF. V usage is TRBV5-1 and J usage is TRBJ2-3. This CDR3 contains 15 residues. Germline loops: CDR1 SGHRS, CDR2 YFSETQ.